The source of this TCR beta chain is a study of blood T cell repertoires in COVID-19. Germline CDR1 MDHEN, CDR2 SYDVKM. V gave up 4 bases and J gave up 6 bases, with 21 bases separating them. The CDR3 extends over 16 amino acids. Profiled with immunoSEQ multiplex PCR; TCRdb holds only in-frame clones, not every one. This sample has 70,000 or so clones, with over 65% found just once. Sequences were obtained from peripheral blood. J is TRBJ1-1 and V is TRBV28, with D perhaps matching TRBD1 (6 bases). The receptor was isolated from an older woman with acute or convalescent COVID-19. CDR3 bases: TGTGCCAGCAGTTCCCGGGACATCCCCGGTTACGCTGAAGCTTTCTTT. Its protein is CASSSRDIPGYAEAFF. The complete variable domain, with remaining parts taken from reference TRBV28 and TRBJ1-1, reads DVKVTQSSRYLVKRTGEKVFLECVQDMDHENMFWYRQDPGLGLRLIYFSYDVKMKEKGDIPEGYSVSREKKERFSLILESASTNQTSMYLCASSSRDIPGYAEAFFGQGTRLTVV.